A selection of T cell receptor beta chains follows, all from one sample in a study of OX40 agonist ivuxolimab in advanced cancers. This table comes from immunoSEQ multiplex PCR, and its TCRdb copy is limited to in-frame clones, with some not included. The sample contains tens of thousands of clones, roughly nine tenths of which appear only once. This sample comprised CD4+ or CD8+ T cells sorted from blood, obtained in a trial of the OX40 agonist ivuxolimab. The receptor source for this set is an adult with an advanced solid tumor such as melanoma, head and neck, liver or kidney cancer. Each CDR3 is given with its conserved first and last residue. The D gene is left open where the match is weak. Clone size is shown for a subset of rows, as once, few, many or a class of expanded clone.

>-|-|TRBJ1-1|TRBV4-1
TGCGCCAGCAGCCAAAGGGGGGCAGGAAACACTGAAGCTTTCTTT
CASSQRGAGNTEAFF
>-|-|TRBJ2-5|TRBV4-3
TGCGCCAGCAGCCAAGATCCCCAGGCCGAGGTTCAGACCCAGTACTTC
CASSQDPQAEVQTQYF
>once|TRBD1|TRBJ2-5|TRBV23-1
TGCGCCAGCAGGAGGGGGCTCGAGACCCAGTACTTC
CASRRGLETQYF
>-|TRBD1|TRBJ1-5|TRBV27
TGTGCCAGCAGTTTATGGGGGGACAGGGGGGATCTTCCGCCCCAGCATTTT
CASSLWGDRGDLPPQHF
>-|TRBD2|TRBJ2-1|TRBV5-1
TGCGCCAGCAGCTTGGCCGAACTAGCGGATTACAATGAGCAGTTCTTC
CASSLAELADYNEQFF
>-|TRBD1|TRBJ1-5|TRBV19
TGTGCCAGTAGTCGGACTTCCTGGACAGGGTCCAGCAATCAGCCCCAGCATTTT
CASSRTSWTGSSNQPQHF
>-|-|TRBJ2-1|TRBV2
TGTGCCAGCAGTGTAGACGGATCCTACAATGAGCAGTTCTTC
CASSVDGSYNEQFF
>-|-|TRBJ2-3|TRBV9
TGTGCCAGCAGCGTAGAAGGGGATACGCAGTATTTT
CASSVEGDTQYF
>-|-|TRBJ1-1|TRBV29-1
TGCAGCGTTGGGCAACCCCCTGCCACTGAAGCTTTCTTT
CSVGQPPATEAFF
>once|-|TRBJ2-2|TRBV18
TGTGCCAGCTCACCCTTTATGACAGGAAACACCGGGGAGCTGTTTTTT
CASSPFMTGNTGELFF